Here is one T cell receptor beta chain with its context. This sample was taken from a study of blood T cell repertoires in COVID-19. The wider study: Sources were T cells, B-cell-depleted T cells, or PBMCs; the material itself was cDNA or gDNA.

The data were produced by immunoSEQ multiplex PCR, yet TCRdb's version contains in-frame clones alone and is incomplete. Altogether 250,000 to 350,000 clones are present, roughly 85% being singletons, with the ten largest covering 3.5% to 5.5%. Assignments of participants to cohorts depended upon their own reported clinical history. Cohort 3 recovered donors had two negative PCRs, clearance, or symptom resolution. Germline assignment: CDR1 SGHRS and CDR2 YFSETQ. V shed 3 bases and J 4 bases; nucleotides not matched to a gene: 5. This CDR3 is 15 amino acids long. The TCR was taken from a woman in her 30s who had recovered from COVID-19. The chain combines TRBV5-1 with TRBJ2-5, with 11 bases that match TRBD1. Sequenced sample: PBMCs or T cells enriched from blood (not recorded which). The CDR3 protein is CASSSSDRGRETQYF. The CDR3 region has the DNA TGCGCCAGCAGCTCCTCGGACAGGGGGCGAGAGACCCAGTACTTC.